A selection of T cell receptor beta chains follows, all from one sample in a study of T cell responses to AZD1222 COVID-19 vaccine. Here immunoSEQ multiplex PCR was the method, and the copy in TCRdb shows in-frame clones only, minus some. The data contain about 130,000 clones, roughly 88% of them singletons. Source: peripheral blood, taken 28 days after the second AZD1222 dose. Receptors originate from an adult who received the AZD1222 COVID-19 vaccine. CDR3s include the opening cysteine and the closing phenylalanine or tryptophan. A D gene is named only where the DNA matches it firmly. Rows may omit the clone size; those that give it use once, few, many or a size class.

cdr3_aa cdr3_nt cdr3_length j_call clone_size d_call v_call
CASSPDISNTEAFF TGTGCCAGCAGCCCGGACATCTCGAACACTGAAGCTTTCTTT 14 TRBJ1-1 few . TRBV3-1/TRBV3-2
CASSLGQGADEQYF TGTGCCAGCAGCCTGGGACAGGGGGCAGACGAGCAGTACTTC 14 TRBJ2-7 . TRBD1 TRBV5-8
CASSHGQVGNQPQHF TGTGCCAGCAGCCATGGACAGGTGGGGAATCAGCCCCAGCATTTT 15 TRBJ1-5 . TRBD1 TRBV3-1/TRBV3-2
CASSVDRGTTEAFF TGTGCCAGCAGTGTGGACAGGGGTACCACTGAAGCTTTCTTT 14 TRBJ1-1 . TRBD1 TRBV2
CASSEGSGNTIYF TGTGCCAGCAGTGAAGGCTCTGGAAACACCATATATTTT 13 TRBJ1-3 . . TRBV2
CASRGVGAGSYEQYF TGTGCCAGCAGGGGGGTCGGGGCGGGTAGCTACGAGCAGTACTTC 15 TRBJ2-7 . . TRBV6-5
CASRAGTNTGELFF TGTGCCAGCAGGGCAGGAACGAACACCGGGGAGCTGTTTTTT 14 TRBJ2-2 . . TRBV9
CASSLETSGYTGELFF TGTGCCAGCAGCTTAGAGACTAGCGGGTACACCGGGGAGCTGTTTTTT 16 TRBJ2-2 . TRBD2 TRBV7-6
CASSETGTASNYGYTF TGTGCCAGCAGTGAAACCGGGACAGCCAGCAACTATGGCTACACCTTC 16 TRBJ1-2 . TRBD1 TRBV6-1
CASSPTGMLHF TGTGCCAGCAGTCCGACAGGGATGCTTCACTTC 11 TRBJ2-7 . TRBD1 TRBV7-9
CASSSFSTGRNTEAFF TGTGCCAGCAGCTCCTTCTCGACAGGACGGAACACTGAAGCTTTCTTT 16 TRBJ1-1 . . TRBV11-2
CSVGQGGNQPQHF TGCAGCGTGGGACAGGGGGGCAATCAGCCCCAGCATTTT 13 TRBJ1-5 many TRBD1 TRBV29-1
CSVDDRNEAFF TGCAGCGTCGACGACAGGAATGAAGCTTTCTTT 11 TRBJ1-1 . . TRBV29-1
CASSEGGVGTEAFF TGTGCCAGCAGTGAAGGGGGGGTAGGCACTGAAGCTTTCTTT 14 TRBJ1-1 . . TRBV2
CSASQGQGARWAFF TGCAGTGCTAGTCAGGGACAGGGGGCACGGTGGGCTTTCTTT 14 TRBJ1-1 . TRBD1 TRBV20-1
CAISDLKGQGFKQPQHF TGTGCCATCAGTGACCTAAAAGGACAGGGGTTTAAACAGCCCCAGCATTTT 17 TRBJ1-5 few TRBD1 TRBV10-3
CASSQVQGGDTQYF TGTGCCAGCAGCCAAGTTCAGGGGGGAGATACGCAGTATTTT 14 TRBJ2-3 . . TRBV3-1/TRBV3-2
CASSLLGYNSPLHF TGTGCCAGCAGCCTCCTGGGCTATAATTCACCCCTCCACTTT 14 TRBJ1-6 . . TRBV7-8
CASSTWTGDNYGYTF TGTGCCAGCAGCACCTGGACAGGGGATAACTATGGCTACACCTTC 15 TRBJ1-2 . TRBD1 TRBV5-5
CASLGGQHNQPQHF TGTGCCAGCCTTGGTGGACAGCATAATCAGCCCCAGCATTTT 14 TRBJ1-5 . . TRBV28
CASSPGLLSYNSPLHF TGCGCCAGCAGCCCAGGACTGCTCTCCTATAATTCACCCCTCCACTTT 16 TRBJ1-6 . . TRBV5-1
CASSLNTGNYQPQHF TGTGCCAGCAGTTTAAACACAGGGAACTATCAGCCCCAGCATTTT 15 TRBJ1-5 . . TRBV28
CASFRQGMGQPQHF TGTGCCAGCTTCAGACAGGGGATGGGTCAGCCCCAGCATTTT 14 TRBJ1-5 . TRBD1 TRBV6-5
CASGEPGHGYTF TGTGCCAGCGGGGAACCAGGGCATGGCTACACCTTC 12 TRBJ1-2 . . TRBV28
CSVEDRGASYGYTF TGCAGCGTTGAAGATCGGGGGGCCAGCTATGGCTACACCTTC 14 TRBJ1-2 . . TRBV29-1
CASSGLAGGPDTQYF TGTGCCAGCAGCGGACTAGCGGGAGGGCCGGATACGCAGTATTTT 15 TRBJ2-3 . TRBD2 TRBV9
CARSMAGGAYEQYF TGTGCCAGGTCGATGGCGGGAGGGGCCTACGAGCAGTACTTC 14 TRBJ2-7 . TRBD2 TRBV7-7
CASSWGRQMNTEAFF TGTGCCAGCAGTTGGGGTCGGCAGATGAACACTGAAGCTTTCTTT 15 TRBJ1-1 few . TRBV6-5
CASSLDGVGSYF TGTGCCAGCAGCTTAGATGGTGTCGGGTCCTACTTC 12 TRBJ2-7 few . TRBV7-9
CASSDGGTGELFF TGTGCCAGCAGTGATGGTGGCACCGGGGAGCTGTTTTTT 13 TRBJ2-2 . . TRBV6-4
CASSLGRTKGKAEAFF TGTGCCAGCAGCTTAGGACGGACGAAGGGGAAGGCTGAAGCTTTCTTT 16 TRBJ1-1 . . TRBV11-1
CATSDSGGGGKTYNEQFF TGTGCCACCAGTGATTCCGGGGGGGGCGGGAAGACCTACAATGAGCAGTTCTTC 18 TRBJ2-1 few TRBD2 TRBV24-1